The sequence of this TCR beta chain was determined in a study of blood T cell repertoires in COVID-19. TCRdb's table, derived via immunoSEQ multiplex PCR, lists solely in-frame clones and lacks some. The repertoire holds about 110,000 clones, less than 85% seen once, with around 15% in the top ten. The germline V and J ends were trimmed by 0 bases and 6 bases, with 10 bases remaining between them. In germline, CDR1 is SGHRS, CDR2 YFSETQ. The CDR3 sequence is 14 residues long. This chain joins TRBV5-1 and TRBJ2-1, with TRBD1 as a possible D gene (5 bases). Material: peripheral blood. The receptor's source is a woman aged 60-75 years with acute or convalescent COVID-19. The CDR3 reads CASSLEVGANEQFF. The CDR3 DNA sequence: TGCGCCAGCAGCTTGGAGGTTGGGGCCAATGAGCAGTTCTTC.